This T cell receptor (beta chain) emerged from a study of tumor-infiltrating lymphocytes in primary liver carcinoma. Study context: All lesions had stage T1-T3 N0M0 and about 4 to 10 cm widths.

From 500 ng total RNA, TCR beta cDNA was generated with a primer in the constant region. It was through three nested multiplex PCR rounds of slightly modified ARM-PCR that TCR beta libraries arose. TRBV1-TRBV30 forward primers and a C-beta reverse primer were used in the first two PCR rounds, which each ran for 10 cycles. TCRdb re-called the multiplex PCR reads with MiXCR, one entry per CDR3 protein. This table holds some 94,000 distinct CDR3 sequences, roughly 69% found once. The CDR3 has 13 residues. A note on this clonotype: Without the conserved terminal phenylalanine or tryptophan, this CDR3 likely stems from a read error.

Unsorted bulk tissue of about 19-31 mg yielded co-extracted RNA and DNA. The chain couples TRBV12-3 or TRBV12-4 to TRBJ2-1, with unresolved D. The sequenced material came from liver tumor tissue from sampling region 5. Subset indicated: tumor region T5, tumor centre. The receptor's source is a woman in her sixties with primary liver carcinoma and hepatitis B virus infection. CDR3 in amino acids: CASSSRPYNEQFS. CDR3 coding DNA: TGTGCCAGCAGTTCCCGACCCTACAATGAACAGTTCTCC.